The clone carrying this TCR beta chain was counted at least ten times. As yet, its antigen is unknown. The sample originates from a study of identical twins. Study-wide findings and caveats: Insertions were fewer in abundant cord blood beta clonotypes, whereas memory repertoires showed none of this pattern.

J lost 4 bases, V lost 5 bases, and 5 bases had no gene match. CDR1 and CDR2 (germline): SGHRS, YFSETQ. The CDR3 is made up of 16 amino acids. TCRdb independently ran MiXCR on the 5' RACE reads; one entry per CDR3 protein. The data show 640,000 or so distinct CDR3 sequences, around 6.1% seen once. The chain carries TRBV5-1 and TRBJ2-2; TRBD2 matches at 13 bases. The specimen sequenced was naive T cells sorted from blood. The sequence was obtained from a man younger than 35 in good health. CDR3 nucleotides: TGCGCCAGCAGTCCAACTAGCGGGAGGGCCACCGGGGAGCTGTTTTTT. It yields the protein CASSPTSGRATGELFF.